The T cell receptor (beta chain) under discussion was sequenced for a study of early T cells in non-severe SARS-CoV-2 infection. Whole-study results and caveats: Clonotype matching in VDJdb favored anti-spike CD8 responses and did not capture private and CD4 specificities.

V lost 0 bases and J 10 bases, leaving 21 bases between the germline ends. The CDR3 totals 15 residues. Germline V gene lookup returns CDR1 DFQATT and CDR2 SNEGSKA (reference sequence). Each cDNA molecule carried a unique molecular identifier. TCRdb used MiXCR to reprocess the 5' RACE reads, holding one entry per CDR3 protein. This table has under 60,000 distinct CDR3 sequences, 8% to 9% appearing once. A note on this clonotype: The antigen remains unidentified.

The receptor's source is an adult who was a healthcare worker with PCR-confirmed SARS-CoV-2 infection or an uninfected control (not recorded which). Sequencing used whole blood. The chain recombines TRBV20-1 with TRBJ1-1, with D unresolved. The CDR3 loop is CSARETTISRVGAFF. CDR3 DNA: TGCAGTGCTAGAGAGACAACAATTAGCCGCGTTGGAGCTTTCTTT.